This T cell receptor beta chain appears in the sequencing data of a study of control samples from healthy donors and cancer patients. The assay was immunoSEQ multiplex PCR, and TCRdb's table has in-frame clones only and misses some. This sample has about 150,000 clones, with roughly 94% found just once. V was trimmed by 1 base and J by 4 bases, leaving 16 bases between them. Germline lookup yields CDR1 LGHDT and CDR2 YNNKEL (reference sequence). The CDR3 contains 16 residues. J is TRBJ2-5 and V is TRBV3-1 (or the pseudogene TRBV3-2); maybe TRBD1 (5 bases). Sequenced material: blood. The TCR comes from a man aged 35 to 55 in good health. The CDR3 sequence: CASSQALGPSRETQYF. In nucleotides, the CDR3 is TGTGCCAGCAGCCAAGCCCTGGGGCCATCCCGAGAGACCCAGTACTTC.